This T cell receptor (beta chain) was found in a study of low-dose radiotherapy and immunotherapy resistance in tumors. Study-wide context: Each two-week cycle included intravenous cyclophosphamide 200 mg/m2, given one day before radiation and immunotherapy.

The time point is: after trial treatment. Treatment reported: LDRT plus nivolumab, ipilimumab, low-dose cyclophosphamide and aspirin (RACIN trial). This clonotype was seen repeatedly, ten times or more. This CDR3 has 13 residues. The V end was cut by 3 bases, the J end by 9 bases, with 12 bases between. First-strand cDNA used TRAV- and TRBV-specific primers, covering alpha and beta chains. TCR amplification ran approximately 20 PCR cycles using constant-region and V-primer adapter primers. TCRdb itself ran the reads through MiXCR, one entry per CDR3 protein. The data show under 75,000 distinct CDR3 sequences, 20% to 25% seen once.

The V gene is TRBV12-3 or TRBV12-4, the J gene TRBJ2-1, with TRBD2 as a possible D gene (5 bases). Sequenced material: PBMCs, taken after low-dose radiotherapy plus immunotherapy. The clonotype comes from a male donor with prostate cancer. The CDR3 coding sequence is TGTGCCAGCAGTTTCCGAGGGATCAGTGAGCAGTTCTTC. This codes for CASSFRGISEQFF.